The sequence of this TCR beta chain was determined in a study of OX40 agonist ivuxolimab in advanced cancers. The CDR3 totals 12 residues. Per germline, CDR1 SEHNR and CDR2 FQNEAQ (reference sequence). Between the trimmed V and J ends, which lost 11 bases and 3 bases, there was a span of 14 bases. Method: immunoSEQ multiplex PCR; TCRdb's copy keeps in-frame clones and lacks some. The data show about 62,000 clones, with nearly 95% seen just once and over 10% held by the top ten. Source: CD4+ or CD8+ T cells sorted from blood, taken in a trial of the OX40 agonist ivuxolimab. This sequence was found in an adult with an advanced solid tumor such as melanoma, head and neck, liver or kidney cancer. The chain links TRBV7-9 to TRBJ2-7; possible D gene TRBD1, 5 bases. The CDR3, as DNA: TGTGCCCCGGACATTTCCGGCTACGAGCAGTACTTC. It yields the protein CAPDISGYEQYF.